The 13 T cell receptor beta chains reported below all come from one sample, sequenced in a study of blood T cell repertoires in COVID-19. Sequenced by immunoSEQ multiplex PCR; TCRdb stores in-frame clones only, minus some. The sample contains 200,000 or so clones, 80% to 90% of which appear only once. Sequencing was done on a sample of PBMCs or T cells enriched from blood (not recorded which). The receptors shown here come from a woman in her forties with acute COVID-19.

This clone was counted a single time. The rearrangement links TRBV5-1 to TRBJ1-4; 9 bases agree with TRBD1. Germline V CDR1 and CDR2: SGHRS, YFSETQ. This CDR3 spans 15 amino acids. V was pared by 4 bases and J by 3 bases, with 4 bases of the junction left unmatched. This chain's CDR3 is CASSRGTGSNEKLFF. The CDR3 DNA reads TGCGCCAGCAGCAGGGGGACAGGGTCTAATGAAAAACTGTTTTTT.

This sequence joins TRBV10-1 and TRBJ1-6, with 8 bases that match TRBD1. The CDR3 consists of 15 residues. Germline V gene sequence: CDR1 WNHNN, CDR2 SYGVQD (reference sequence). Trimming took 0 bases from V and 7 from J; bases not matched to a gene: 2. The CDR3 protein is CASSESTGVNSPLHF. The CDR3 DNA is TGCGCCAGCAGTGAGTCGACAGGGGTGAATTCACCCCTCCACTTT.

J is TRBJ2-5 and V is TRBV7-2; TRBD2 agrees at 10 bases. V was clipped by 2 bases and J by 1 base; unmatched bases: 4. Germline CDR1 and CDR2: SGHTA and FQGNSA. The CDR3 is 16 amino acids. This chain's CDR3 is CASSLSWTSGQETQYF. Here the CDR3 DNA reads TGTGCCAGCAGCTTAAGTTGGACTAGCGGCCAAGAGACCCAGTACTTC.

The J gene is TRBJ1-6, the V gene TRBV27; tentatively, D is TRBD1 (6 bases). Germline values: CDR1 MNHEY, CDR2 SMNVEV (reference sequence). This CDR3 region has 14 residues. V lost 2 bases and J lost 7, with 9 bases in between. Written as DNA, the CDR3 is TGTGCCAGCAGTTTACTCGGACAGAATTCACCCCTCCACTTT. Amino acids: CASSLLGQNSPLHF.

The V and J genes are TRBV30 and TRBJ2-5, with 7 bases matching TRBD1. The CDR3 contains 14 residues. V shed 5 bases and J 9 bases; nucleotides not matched to a gene: 15. From germline, CDR1 is GTSNPN and CDR2 SVGIG (reference sequence). In nucleotides, the CDR3 is TGTGCCTGGGAAACAGGGGACCGCCTGGGGGCCCAGTACTTC. This gives the protein CAWETGDRLGAQYF.

The CDR3 DNA reads as TGTGCCAGCAAAAGGTCGGGACTAGCGGGGCACGGAGAGACCGGGGAGCTGTTTTTT. Translating gives CASKRSGLAGHGETGELFF. The chain couples TRBV3-1 (or the pseudogene TRBV3-2) to TRBJ2-2; 13 nucleotides match TRBD2. Trimming took 7 bases from V and 5 from J; bases not matched to a gene: 16. This CDR3 has 19 residues. Germline V CDR1 and CDR2: LGHDT, YNNKEL (reference sequence).

V gene TRBV5-1 combines with J gene TRBJ2-5, with 16 bases aligning to TRBD2. This CDR3 is 19 amino acids long. Trimming at V came to 4 bases and at J to 4 bases, leaving 13 bases not matched to a gene. Germline CDR1 reads SGHRS; CDR2 reads YFSETQ. CDR3 DNA: TGCGCCAGCAGCGGCCCTCACGGGACTAGCGGGGGGGCCGGAGAGACCCAGTACTTC. The encoded protein is CASSGPHGTSGGAGETQYF. Looking up the rest from reference TRBV5-1 and TRBJ2-5 gives the full variable domain: KAGVTQTPRYLIKTRGQQVTLSCSPISGHRSVSWYQQTPGQGLQFLFEYFSETQRNKGNFPGRFSGRQFSNSRSEMNVSTLELGDSALYLCASSGPHGTSGGAGETQYFGPGTRLLVL.

This clone appeared once. This chain joins TRBV19 and TRBJ2-3; 8 bases align to TRBD2. Losses at the gene ends were 3 bases for V and 7 bases for J; bases not matched to a gene: 6. The CDR3 is 14 residues long. Germline assignment: CDR1 LNHDA and CDR2 SQIVND (reference sequence). The CDR3 is CASSMAGGPHTQYF. DNA for the CDR3: TGTGCCAGTAGTATGGCGGGAGGCCCCCATACGCAGTATTTT.

As regards this clone: Within the sample, other DNA sequences also encode this same CDR3. The rearrangement uses TRBV2 and TRBJ2-5; tentative D call: TRBD2 (7 bases). Germline loops: CDR1 SNHLY, CDR2 FYNNEI. CDR3 length: 12 amino acids. V lost 9 bases, J lost 5 bases, and 13 bases lay in between. This CDR3 reads CARSSGQETQYF. The CDR3 DNA reads as TGTGCCAGGTCTAGCGGACAGGAGACCCAGTACTTC.

This clone was counted once. The rearrangement uses TRBV19 and TRBJ2-3; 10 nucleotides agree with TRBD2. Germline assignment: CDR1 LNHDA and CDR2 SQIVND (reference sequence). The CDR3 contains 16 residues. Germline trimming cut 5 bases from V and 1 base from J; bases unmatched to any gene: 6. CDR3 DNA: TGTGCCAGTAGTCCGACTAGCGGGTCAGGCACAGATACGCAGTATTTT. Protein: CASSPTSGSGTDTQYF.

This sequence joins TRBV7-9 and TRBJ2-3; TRBD2 aligns across 12 bases. CDR1 and CDR2 from the germline V gene are SEHNR and FQNEAQ (reference sequence). The V segment lost 4 bases and the J segment 3 bases; nucleotides outside the gene matches: 5. The CDR3 is made up of 16 amino acids. CDR3 protein: CASSSSGLAGTDTQYF. The CDR3 DNA follows: TGTGCCAGCAGCTCCTCCGGACTAGCGGGGACAGATACGCAGTATTTT.

The genes are TRBV10-2 and TRBJ2-7; the match to TRBD2 covers 8 bases. The CDR3 contains 15 residues. Germline loops: CDR1 WSHSY, CDR2 SAAADI. Losses at the gene ends were 2 bases for V and 2 bases for J; bases not matched to a gene: 5. DNA of the CDR3: TGCGCCAGCAGTGAGCCCCCAGCGGGGGCCTACGAGCAGTACTTC. It translates to CASSEPPAGAYEQYF.

The chain joins TRBV29-1 to TRBJ2-1; 8 bases match TRBD1. Germline CDR1 and CDR2: SQVTM and ANQGSEA. The CDR3 has 14 residues. Losses at the gene ends were 6 bases for V and 4 bases for J; bases not matched to a gene: 8. The DNA of the CDR3 is TGCAGCGTCTCCGGGACAGGTGTATACAATGAGCAGTTCTTC. Residues: CSVSGTGVYNEQFF.